Following are 7 T cell receptor beta chains from one sample sequenced in a study of regulatory and conventional T cells in breast cancer (dated by TCRdb to about 2015). To prepare the library, PCR was applied. Instrument on record: Illumina MiSeq. In-frame beta chains were kept once TCRdb had trimmed the public reads at Q25 with fastp and called clones with MiXCR. Here each entry gathers all rows of one CDR3 protein and keeps the most common genes and DNA. This sample has around 15,000 distinct CDR3 sequences in its table, and 25% to 40% of those were observed once. 1.5% to 2% of the sample lies in the top ten. Sample: conventional T cells from blood. These receptor sequences come from a female donor in good health.

The V and J genes are TRBV7-3 and TRBJ1-1; 8 bases agree with TRBD1. V lost 4 bases, J lost 3 bases, and 1 base stayed unmatched. The V gene's germline CDR1 is SGHTA and CDR2 FQGTGA. The CDR3 covers 13 residues. This CDR3 is CASSSDRDTEAFF. DNA for the CDR3: TGTGCCAGCAGCTCGGACAGGGACACTGAAGCTTTCTTT. Drawing the rest from reference TRBV7-3 and TRBJ1-1, the complete variable domain is GAGVSQTPSNKVTEKGKYVELRCDPISGHTALYWYRQSLGQGPEFLIYFQGTGAADDSGLPNDRFFAVRPEGSVSTLKIQRTERGDSAVYLCASSSDRDTEAFFGQGTRLTVV.

This clonotype was seen many times. V gene TRBV18 combines with J gene TRBJ2-7, with D uncertain. The CDR3 loop spans 12 amino acids. The V and J ends lost 2 bases and 1 base respectively, with 3 bases between them. Germline assignment: CDR1 KGHSH and CDR2 LQKENI. The DNA for the CDR3 is TGTGCCAGCTCACCAGATTCCTACGAGCAGTACTTC. Translating gives CASSPDSYEQYF. Looking up the rest from reference TRBV18 and TRBJ2-7 gives the full variable domain: NAGVMQNPRHLVRRRGQEARLRCSPMKGHSHVYWYRQLPEEGLKFMVYLQKENIIDESGMPKERFSAEFPKEGPSILRIQQVVRGDSAAYFCASSPDSYEQYFGPGTRLTVT.

This clonotype was seen only a few times. CDR3 DNA: TGTGCCAGCAGCTTGCACAGTTGGTACCAAGAGACCCAGTACTTC. Amino acids: CASSLHSWYQETQYF. The chain combines TRBV5-6 with TRBJ2-5; D is unclear. Trimming removed 1 base from V and 0 bases from J, with 10 bases in between. Germline CDR1 reads SGHDT; CDR2 reads YYEEEE. This CDR3 is 15 amino acids long.

Relative to its sample, this clonotype is medium-sized (0.01 to 0.1%). The chain carries TRBV4-1 and TRBJ2-1, with D unclear. The CDR3 is 17 residues long. V lost 1 base and J 0 bases, leaving 13 bases between the germline ends. Germline CDR1 is MGHRA and CDR2 is YSYEKL. The CDR3 nucleotides read TGCGCCAGCAGCCAAGGGCTGGCCCTGGGCTCCTACAATGAGCAGTTCTTC. The encoded protein is CASSQGLALGSYNEQFF.

This clonotype is judged medium-sized. The rearrangement uses TRBV7-3 and TRBJ2-1; D possibly corresponds to TRBD2 (6 bases). This CDR3 is built from 14 residues. CDR1 is SGHTA, CDR2 FQGTGA, per germline. V lost 2 bases, J lost 6 bases, and 11 bases lay in between. CDR3 protein: CASSLYGGLNEQFF. DNA for the CDR3: TGTGCCAGCAGCTTATACGGGGGTCTCAATGAGCAGTTCTTC. The entire variable domain, with the rest obtained from reference TRBV7-3 and TRBJ2-1, is as follows: GAGVSQTPSNKVTEKGKYVELRCDPISGHTALYWYRQSLGQGPEFLIYFQGTGAADDSGLPNDRFFAVRPEGSVSTLKIQRTERGDSAVYLCASSLYGGLNEQFFGPGTRLTVL.

The chain carries TRBV11-2 and TRBJ1-1; D uncertain. This CDR3 comprises 17 residues. Germline V gene data show CDR1 as SGHAT and CDR2 as FQNNGV. V lost 5 bases and J 1 base, leaving 20 bases between the germline ends. The CDR3 sequence is CASSLRPTQARNTEAFF. The CDR3 DNA sequence: TGTGCCAGCAGCCTCCGGCCAACTCAAGCGAGGAACACTGAAGCTTTCTTT.

This clonotype was observed at least ten times. The J gene is TRBJ2-1, the V gene TRBV6-5; 9 nucleotides match TRBD1. This CDR3 contains 13 residues. With V trimmed by 5 bases and J by 11 bases, 7 bases remained unmatched. CDR1 is MNHEY, CDR2 SVGAGI, per germline. Written as DNA, the CDR3 is TGTGCCAGCAGTCGGACAGGGGCGTTTAAGCAGTTCTTC. This sequence encodes CASSRTGAFKQFF.